The next 8 T cell receptor beta chains were all read from a single sample in a study of regulatory T cells in long-lasting Graves disease. Time point specified: newly diagnosed GD, antithyroid drugs for less than 3 months. Generation of the TCR library employed RNA extracted from PBMCs. The authors built TCR beta libraries using iRepertoire HTBI primers and Arm-PCR of CDR3 regions. TCRdb processed the multiplex PCR reads anew with MiXCR; each CDR3 protein has one entry. The sample lists about half a million distinct CDR3 sequences; 12% were seen once. This sample also appeared in a second study, on T cells in Graves' hyperthyroidism and ophthalmopathy.

Source: peripheral blood mononuclear cells (PBMCs), taken at new diagnosis, from a patient treated with antithyroid drugs. The origin of the receptors is a woman aged 25 to 39 with Graves disease.

This clonotype has a count of ten or more. CDR3: CASSRRETEAFF. CDR3 sequence (DNA): TGTGCCAGCTCACGCAGGGAGACTGAAGCTTTCTTT. The chain has TRBV18 and TRBJ1-1, with a weak D call TRBD1 (5 bases). V was trimmed by 4 bases and J by 5 bases, leaving 8 bases between them. The CDR3 is made up of 12 amino acids. Germline assignment: CDR1 KGHSH and CDR2 LQKENI.

This clonotype came up a few times. This rearrangement joins TRBV30 to TRBJ1-2; D might be TRBD1 (6 bases). This CDR3 has 14 residues. The germline V gene encodes CDR1 GTSNPN and CDR2 SVGIG (reference sequence). Trimming cost V 3 bases and J 7 bases, with 18 bases left between them. The CDR3 is CAWSGEGGRSGYTF. The DNA for the CDR3 is TGTGCCTGGAGCGGGGAGGGGGGGCGGTCTGGCTACACCTTC.

This clonotype was seen ten or more times. This chain connects TRBV29-1 to TRBJ1-2; 8 bases are a match to TRBD1. From germline, CDR1 is SQVTM and CDR2 ANQGSEA. The CDR3 runs 14 residues. Losses at the gene ends were 6 bases for V and 4 bases for J; bases not matched to a gene: 10. CDR3 sequence: CSVAGQGSVYGYTF. The CDR3 DNA follows: TGCAGCGTCGCCGGACAGGGAAGCGTCTATGGCTACACCTTC.

The gene calls are TRBV4-3 and TRBJ2-7; D is possibly TRBD1 (6 bases). The germline CDR1 and CDR2 sequences are LGHNA and YSLEER. CDR3 length: 18 residues. Trimming removed 1 base from V and 3 bases from J, with 22 bases in between. CDR3 amino acids: CASSQVTHRTVGNYEQYF. The CDR3 DNA follows: TGCGCCAGCAGCCAAGTGACCCACCGGACAGTCGGAAACTACGAGCAGTACTTC.

In its sample, this clonotype was seen many times. The gene calls are TRBV27 and TRBJ1-1; no clear D. CDR1 is MNHEY and CDR2 is SMNVEV in the germline V gene (reference sequence). This CDR3 has 13 amino acids. Trimming took off 5 bases at V and 7 bases at J, with 14 bases between the two ends. CDR3: CASSIQYGLEAFF. The CDR3 DNA sequence: TGTGCCAGCAGTATTCAGTACGGGCTTGAAGCTTTCTTT.

This clonotype came up many times. The chain carries TRBV5-1 and TRBJ1-1, with 8 bases that match TRBD1. In germline, CDR1 is SGHRS, CDR2 YFSETQ. J gave up 4 bases and V 3 bases, and 11 bases lay outside the gene matches. The length of the CDR3 is 16 residues. The CDR3 region is CASSYGRQGMFTEAFF. The CDR3 DNA follows: TGCGCCAGCAGCTACGGACGACAGGGGATGTTCACTGAAGCTTTCTTT.

There are many counts of this clonotype. The V call is TRBV27, the J call TRBJ2-1; the D gene is possibly TRBD1 (6 bases). CDR3 length: 16 amino acids. V was shortened by 4 bases and J by 4 bases, with 17 bases between the two germline ends. Germline CDR1 and CDR2: MNHEY and SMNVEV (reference sequence). The CDR3 DNA is TGTGCCAGCAGTTCCCAGGGGCCGAAGTCTTACAATGAGCAGTTCTTC. Encoded protein: CASSSQGPKSYNEQFF.

The V and J genes are TRBV4-3 and TRBJ2-7; TRBD2 might be the D (6 bases). Between the trimmed V and J ends, which lost 4 bases and 2 bases, there was a span of 12 bases. Germline loops: CDR1 LGHNA, CDR2 YSLEER. The CDR3 is 14 residues long. As DNA, the CDR3 is TGCGCCAGCAGCCGAGGGACTGGGGCCTACGAGCAGTACTTC. It codes for CASSRGTGAYEQYF.